Given below is one TCR beta chain in context. After extraction with the RNeasy kit, about 0.45 to 1 ug of the RNA was reverse transcribed using random hexamers. TCR beta CDR3 was amplified by immunoSEQ covering 54 Vbeta and 13 Jbeta. TCRdb reprocessed the immunoSEQ multiplex PCR reads with MiXCR, giving one entry per CDR3 protein. The sample has around 180,000 distinct CDR3 sequences, nearly 97% seen once. This sample was included in a study of CD8 T cells in Susac syndrome. Germline CDR1 SQVTM, CDR2 ANQGSEA. Trimming cost V 6 bases and J 7 bases; bases outside gene matches: 6. The CDR3 is 12 residues long.

Material for sequencing was CD4+ T cells from PBMCs. The clonotype was recovered from a human donor with multiple sclerosis. The chain recombines TRBV29-1 with TRBJ2-3; 8 bases match TRBD1. DNA of the CDR3: TGCAGCGTCGACAGACAGGGGTATACGCAGTATTTT. It is translated as CSVDRQGYTQYF.